Listed below are T cell receptor beta chains from one sample, sequenced in a study of coeliac disease. Clones were read by immunoSEQ multiplex PCR, and TCRdb kept only the in-frame ones, dropping some. The table lists a few thousand clones, around 63% of them singletons, with around 17% in the top ten. The sequencing input was lymphocytes from the gut lamina propria. Receptors originate from a woman in her forties or fifties without celiac disease. Each CDR3 is given without its conserved first and last residue. Size values are once, few and many counts, or a class for expanded clones, and some rows have none.

TRBV6-9,TRBJ2-1,few,ASSSGYEQF
TRBV6-1,TRBJ1-1,-,ASSEEGGSTEAF
TRBV11-2,TRBJ2-7,-,ASSPAGGWQVRYEQY
TRBV18,TRBJ2-3,-,ASSPPWGGSTDTQY
TRBV6-5,TRBJ1-3,medium-sized,ATGTPHGSGNTIY
TRBV2,TRBJ2-1,-,ATRLGGNNEQF
TRBV6-1,TRBJ1-6,medium-sized,ASSANLQGAPPLH
TRBV7-6,TRBJ2-1,-,ASSLETLAGGLYNEQF
TRBV23-1,TRBJ2-1,medium-sized,ASSRAGTGSPSYNEQF
TRBV25-1,TRBJ1-1,-,ASSPGHLAF
TRBV13,TRBJ2-7,-,ASSLARSARGQGEQY
TRBV25-1,TRBJ2-3,-,ASSDERGSTDTQY
TRBV30,TRBJ2-2,-,AWRGQNTGELF
TRBV5-8,TRBJ1-1,-,ASNRLSMNTEAF
TRBV7-6,TRBJ2-3,once,ASSLGPRADTQY
TRBV5-5,TRBJ1-1,-,ASSFTGGTEAF
TRBV19,TRBJ1-2,few,ASSRETGAYGYT
TRBV5-1,TRBJ2-3,once,ASSLVGTGAPDTQY
TRBV5-1,TRBJ2-1,-,ASSLGDEQDEQF
TRBV30,TRBJ1-1,-,AWNGGNTEAF
TRBV30,TRBJ1-3,medium-sized,AWSVRGNTIY
TRBV7-2,TRBJ1-1,-,ASSLMGGPEAF
TRBV5-8,TRBJ2-5,-,ASTGDRVMETQY
TRBV7-3,TRBJ2-2,few,ASSPDTGSYTGELF
TRBV10-3,TRBJ2-5,few,AISSSGGEQETQY
TRBV6-1,TRBJ2-3,-,ASSRTGVPTQY
TRBV7-2,TRBJ2-7,-,ASSYLAGATYEQY
TRBV6-1,TRBJ1-2,-,ASSDGVPSGYGYT
TRBV10-3,TRBJ1-5,few,AVGGGQGLNQPQH
TRBV9,TRBJ2-7,once,ASSVAGDRTYEQY
TRBV18,TRBJ1-3,-,ASSPQGAASGNTIY
TRBV2,TRBJ1-2,-,AALSGTAYGYT
TRBV5-5,TRBJ1-1,-,ASSSLMGTGGRSTEAF
TRBV7-3,TRBJ1-1,-,ASSAYTGAQTEAF
TRBV6-6,TRBJ1-2,few,ASSPTGDYGYT
TRBV2,TRBJ1-5,once,ASSETGWGQPQH
TRBV7-9,TRBJ1-3,-,ASSLHSSGNTIY
TRBV18,TRBJ1-5,-,ASSPVTGGSNQPQH
TRBV5-8,TRBJ1-4,-,ASSFSSANEKLF
TRBV2,TRBJ2-3,-,ASSESSGRTDTQY
TRBV30,TRBJ2-7,few,AWGLAREQY
TRBV14,TRBJ1-2,-,ASSQKGLSLMNGYT
TRBV10-3,TRBJ2-7,-,AIRAGPTYEQY
TRBV4-2,TRBJ2-7,-,ASSLHRERGRNEQY
TRBV6-5,TRBJ1-1,once,ASSRSGQTVTEAF
TRBV11-2,TRBJ2-7,-,ASSLSRAITSHEQY
TRBV7-2,TRBJ1-1,-,ASSWDREKAF
TRBV29-1,TRBJ2-2,-,SVEKAGVNTGELF
TRBV19,TRBJ2-5,-,ASSPQRGLQTQY
TRBV19,TRBJ2-3,-,ASSPWTSGGYTDTQY
TRBV18,TRBJ1-6,-,ASSPTGNESPLH
TRBV5-1,TRBJ1-1,-,ASSFQPRTANTEAF
TRBV14,TRBJ1-1,once,ASSFGGNTEAF
TRBV2,TRBJ1-4,once,ASRQGGGEKLF
TRBV28,TRBJ2-3,-,ASKVGASNRGPTDTQY
TRBV9,TRBJ1-1,-,ASSAEGASEAF
TRBV4-1,TRBJ1-4,-,ASSRLTGGGRRSEKLF